This TCR beta chain emerged from a study of T-cell memory formation after mild COVID-19. General study points: Those CD4+ clones that contracted were mainly in CM and EM (CD8+ ones in EMRA).

Of note for this clonotype: Its antigen is undetermined.

A single record per CDR3 protein comes from TCRdb applying MiXCR to the 5' RACE reads. In the table there are about 180,000 distinct CDR3 sequences, 16% of which are singletons. Sequencing was done on a sample of PBMCs or a T cell subset sorted from them (not recorded which). This clonotype was sampled from an adult woman who had mild COVID-19 (a few samples of this study predate the infection). Cell type and time point are not known.

The CDR3 sequence is CASSLNVGRGNNEQFF. The DNA of the CDR3 is TGCGCCAGCAGCTTGAACGTCGGGCGCGGGAACAATGAGCAGTTCTTC. The chain carries TRBV5-1 and TRBJ2-1; maybe TRBD2 (6 bases). V lost 1 base, J lost 5 bases, and 16 bases lay in between. Germline CDR1 SGHRS, CDR2 YFSETQ. CDR3 size: 16 residues.